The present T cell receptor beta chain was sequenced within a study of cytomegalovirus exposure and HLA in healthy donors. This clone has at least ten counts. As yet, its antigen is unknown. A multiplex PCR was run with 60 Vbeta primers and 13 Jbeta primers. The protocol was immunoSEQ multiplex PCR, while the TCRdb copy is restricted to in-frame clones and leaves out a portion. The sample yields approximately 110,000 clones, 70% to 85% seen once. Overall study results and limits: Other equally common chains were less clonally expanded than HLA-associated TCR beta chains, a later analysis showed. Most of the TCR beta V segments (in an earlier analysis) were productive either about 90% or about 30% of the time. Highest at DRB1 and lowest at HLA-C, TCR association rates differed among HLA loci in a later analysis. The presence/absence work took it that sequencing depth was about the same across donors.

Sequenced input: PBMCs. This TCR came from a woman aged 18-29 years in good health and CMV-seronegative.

CDR3 residues: CASSEGSSGANVLTF. The CDR3 DNA follows: TGTGCCAGCAGTGAAGGGAGCTCTGGGGCCAACGTCCTGACTTTC. The chain is built from TRBV6-1 and TRBJ2-6; D is unclear. The germline gives CDR1 MNHNS, CDR2 SASEGT. The CDR3 is 15 residues long. V lost 1 base to trimming and J lost 0 bases, with 4 bases between them.